This T cell receptor beta chain comes out of a study of blood T cells in healthy people across ages. General observations from the study: Strong correlation linked observed beta diversity and percent naive T cells.

For the second PCR, which ran for about 6 to 11 cycles, a sample-barcoded 5' primer and a J-beta primer mix were used. TCRdb ran MiXCR on the 5' RACE reads and lists one entry per CDR3 protein. The repertoire consists of roughly 1.5 million distinct CDR3 sequences, with approximately 39% occurring once and the leading ten covering about 4.1%. This clonotype was counted at least ten times. Its antigen is unknown. This CDR3 is built from 14 residues. CDR1 and CDR2 from the germline V gene are MGHRA and YSYEKL. J gave up 7 bases and V 3 bases, and 4 bases lay outside the gene matches. The authors isolated at least 6.5 million PBMCs per sample.

Sequencing input: blood. The clonotype originates from a woman aged 18-29 years in good health. This rearrangement joins TRBV4-1 to TRBJ2-1; 9 positions agree with TRBD2. The CDR3, as DNA: TGCGCCAGCAGCCAGGGACTAGCAGGAAATGAGCAGTTCTTC. Translation: CASSQGLAGNEQFF.